What follows is one T cell receptor (beta chain) and its context. This entry belongs to a study of Siglec-9 on CD8 T cells in melanoma. TCRdb keeps only in-frame clones here, not all; method: immunoSEQ multiplex PCR. The table has some 37,000 clones, approximately 83% seen once. Germline CDR1 is GTSNPN and CDR2 is SVGIG (reference sequence). This CDR3 contains 14 residues. V trimming: 2 bases; J trimming: 0 bases; junction bases outside the gene matches: 0. Material for sequencing was Siglec-9- CD8+ T cells sorted from blood. The clonotype originates from a human donor in good health. J is TRBJ2-1 and V is TRBV30, with 8 bases aligning to TRBD2. CDR3 sequence (DNA): TGTGCCTGGAGTAGCGGGGGCTCCTACAATGAGCAGTTCTTC. This encodes CAWSSGGSYNEQFF.